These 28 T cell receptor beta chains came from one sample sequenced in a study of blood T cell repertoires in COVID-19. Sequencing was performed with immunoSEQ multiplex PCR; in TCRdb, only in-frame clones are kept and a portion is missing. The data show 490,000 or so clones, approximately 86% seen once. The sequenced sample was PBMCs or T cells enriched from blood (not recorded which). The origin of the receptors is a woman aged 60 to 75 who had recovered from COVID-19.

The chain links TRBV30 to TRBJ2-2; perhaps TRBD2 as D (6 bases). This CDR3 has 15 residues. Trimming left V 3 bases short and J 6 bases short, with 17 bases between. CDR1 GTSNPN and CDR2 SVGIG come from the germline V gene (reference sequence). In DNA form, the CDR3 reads TGTGCCTGGAGAGGATCTTACGGGGGATCCGGGGAGCTGTTTTTT. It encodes CAWRGSYGGSGELFF.

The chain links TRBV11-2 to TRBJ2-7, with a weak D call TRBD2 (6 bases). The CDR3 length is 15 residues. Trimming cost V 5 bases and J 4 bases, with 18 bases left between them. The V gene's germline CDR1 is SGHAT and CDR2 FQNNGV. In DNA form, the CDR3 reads TGTGCCAGCAGCCAAACCGGGACTCTAAATTACGAGCAGTACTTC. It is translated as CASSQTGTLNYEQYF.

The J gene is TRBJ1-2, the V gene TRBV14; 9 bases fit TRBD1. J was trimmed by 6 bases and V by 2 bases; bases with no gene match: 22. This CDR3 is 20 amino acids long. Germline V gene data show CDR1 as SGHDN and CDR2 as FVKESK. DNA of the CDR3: TGTGCCAGCAGCCAACAAAGCCGAAGGGACAGGGTTCCCCACTCTGATGGCTACACCTTC. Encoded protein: CASSQQSRRDRVPHSDGYTF.

The chain's CDR3 is CASRVSGSHGYTF. In nucleotides, the CDR3 is TGTGCCAGCAGGGTCTCCGGTTCTCATGGCTACACCTTC. This chain connects TRBV27 to TRBJ1-2; D is unclear. The length of the CDR3 is 13 residues. V lost 6 bases, J lost 6 bases, and 14 bases lay in between. The germline gives CDR1 MNHEY, CDR2 SMNVEV (reference sequence).

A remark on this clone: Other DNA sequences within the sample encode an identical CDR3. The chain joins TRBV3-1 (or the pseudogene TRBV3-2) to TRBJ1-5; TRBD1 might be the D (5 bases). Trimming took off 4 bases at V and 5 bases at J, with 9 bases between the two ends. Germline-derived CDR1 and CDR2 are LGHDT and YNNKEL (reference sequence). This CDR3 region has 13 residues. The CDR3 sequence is CASSPDRDQPQHF. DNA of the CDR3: TGTGCCAGCAGCCCCGACAGAGATCAGCCCCAGCATTTT.

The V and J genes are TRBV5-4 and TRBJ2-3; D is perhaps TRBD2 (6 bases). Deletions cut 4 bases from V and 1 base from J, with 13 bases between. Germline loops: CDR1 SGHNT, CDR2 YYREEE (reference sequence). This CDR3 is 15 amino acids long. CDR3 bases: TGTGCCAGCAGCGCCTCGGGCGGGGGCACAGATACGCAGTATTTT. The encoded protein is CASSASGGGTDTQYF.

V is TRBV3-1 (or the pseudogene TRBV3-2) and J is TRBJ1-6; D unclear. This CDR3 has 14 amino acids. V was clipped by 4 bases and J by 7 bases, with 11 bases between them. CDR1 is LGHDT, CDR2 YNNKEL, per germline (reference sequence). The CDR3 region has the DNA TGTGCCAGCAGCCTTCCGTACGAGAATTCACCCCTCCACTTT. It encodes CASSLPYENSPLHF.

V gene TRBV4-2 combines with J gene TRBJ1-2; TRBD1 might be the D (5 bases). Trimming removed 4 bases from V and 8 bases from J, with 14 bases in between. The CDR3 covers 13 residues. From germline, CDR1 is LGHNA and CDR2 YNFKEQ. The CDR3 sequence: CASSPGPHRGYTF. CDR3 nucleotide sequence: TGTGCCAGCAGCCCCGGCCCCCACAGGGGCTACACCTTC.

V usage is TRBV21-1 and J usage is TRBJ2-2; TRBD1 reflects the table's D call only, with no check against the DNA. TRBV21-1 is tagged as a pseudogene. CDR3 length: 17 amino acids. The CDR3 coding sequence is TGTGCCAGCAGCAAAGGCGCAGGGACAGGGTCTACCGGGGAGCTGTTTTTT. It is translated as CASSKGAGTGSTGELFF.

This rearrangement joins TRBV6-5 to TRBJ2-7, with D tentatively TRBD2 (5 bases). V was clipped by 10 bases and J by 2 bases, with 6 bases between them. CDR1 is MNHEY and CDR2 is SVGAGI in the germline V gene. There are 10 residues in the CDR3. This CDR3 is CATGTYEQYV. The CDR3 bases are TGTGCCACCGGGACCTACGAGCAGTACGTC.

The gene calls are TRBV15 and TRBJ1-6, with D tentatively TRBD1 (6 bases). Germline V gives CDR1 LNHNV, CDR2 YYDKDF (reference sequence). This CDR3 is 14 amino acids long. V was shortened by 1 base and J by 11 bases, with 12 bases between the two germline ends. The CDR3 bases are TGTGCCACCAGCAGAGTAGCGGGGGGCGCACCCCTCCACTTT. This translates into CATSRVAGGAPLHF.

The CDR3 spells CASGQGAYGPQHF. As DNA, the CDR3 is TGTGCCTCAGGACAGGGGGCGTACGGGCCCCAGCATTTT. V is TRBV30 and J is TRBJ1-5, with 11 nucleotides matching TRBD1. The CDR3 totals 13 residues. V trimming: 7 bases; J trimming: 9 bases; junction bases outside the gene matches: 8. Germline V gives CDR1 GTSNPN, CDR2 SVGIG (reference sequence).

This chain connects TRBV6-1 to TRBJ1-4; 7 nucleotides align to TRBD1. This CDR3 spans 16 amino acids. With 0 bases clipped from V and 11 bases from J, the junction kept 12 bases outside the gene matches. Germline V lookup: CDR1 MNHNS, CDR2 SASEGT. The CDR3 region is CASSEATGDGRGKLFF. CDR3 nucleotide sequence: TGTGCCAGCAGTGAAGCTACAGGGGACGGACGGGGGAAACTGTTTTTT.

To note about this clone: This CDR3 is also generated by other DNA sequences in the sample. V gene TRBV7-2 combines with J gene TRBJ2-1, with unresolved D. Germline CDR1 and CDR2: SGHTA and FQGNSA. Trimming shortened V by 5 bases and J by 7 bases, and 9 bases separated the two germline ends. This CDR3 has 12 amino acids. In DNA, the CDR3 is TGTGCCAGCAGCCTCACGAGGAATGAGCAGTTCTTC. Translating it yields CASSLTRNEQFF.

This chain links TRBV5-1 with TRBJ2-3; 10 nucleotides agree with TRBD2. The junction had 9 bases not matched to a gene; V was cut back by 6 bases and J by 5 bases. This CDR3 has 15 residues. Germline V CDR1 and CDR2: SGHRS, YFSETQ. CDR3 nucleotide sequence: TGCGCCAGCACTTGGACTAGCGGCTCACAAGATACGCAGTATTTT. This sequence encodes CASTWTSGSQDTQYF.

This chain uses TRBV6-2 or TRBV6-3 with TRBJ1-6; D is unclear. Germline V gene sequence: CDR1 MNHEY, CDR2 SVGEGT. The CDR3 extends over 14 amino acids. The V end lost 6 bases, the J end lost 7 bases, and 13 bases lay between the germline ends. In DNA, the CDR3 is TGTGCCAGCAGCCGCGGACTGTCGAATTCACCCCTCCACTTT. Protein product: CASSRGLSNSPLHF.

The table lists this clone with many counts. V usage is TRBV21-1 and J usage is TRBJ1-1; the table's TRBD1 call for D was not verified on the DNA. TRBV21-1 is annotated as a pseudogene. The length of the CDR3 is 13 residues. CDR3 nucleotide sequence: TGTGCCAGCACCACAGGGAAACAGACCCAAGCTTTCTTT. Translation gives CASTTGKQTQAFF.

The chain's CDR3 is CASRGGQTPDTQYF. CDR3 in DNA: TGTGCCAGCAGGGGCGGACAGACCCCAGATACGCAGTATTTT. This rearrangement joins TRBV28 to TRBJ2-3, with TRBD1 as a possible D gene (6 bases). The CDR3 contains 14 residues. Germline V lookup: CDR1 MDHEN, CDR2 SYDVKM. Trimming removed 6 bases at V and 4 bases at J, with 14 bases between.

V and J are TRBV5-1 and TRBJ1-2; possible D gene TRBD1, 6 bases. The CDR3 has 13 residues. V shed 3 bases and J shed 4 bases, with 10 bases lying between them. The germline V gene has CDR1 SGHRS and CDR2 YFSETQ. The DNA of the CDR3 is TGCGCCAGCAGCTGGGAGACAGGCTATGGCTACACCTTC. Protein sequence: CASSWETGYGYTF. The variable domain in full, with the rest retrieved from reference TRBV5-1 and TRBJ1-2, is KAGVTQTPRYLIKTRGQQVTLSCSPISGHRSVSWYQQTPGQGLQFLFEYFSETQRNKGNFPGRFSGRQFSNSRSEMNVSTLELGDSALYLCASSWETGYGYTFGSGTRLTVV.

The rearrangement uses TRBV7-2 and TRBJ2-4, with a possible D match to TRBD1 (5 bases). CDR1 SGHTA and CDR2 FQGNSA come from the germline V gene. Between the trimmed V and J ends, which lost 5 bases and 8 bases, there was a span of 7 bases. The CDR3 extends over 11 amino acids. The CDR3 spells CASSQGDIQYF. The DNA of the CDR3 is TGTGCCAGCAGCCAAGGGGACATTCAGTACTTC.

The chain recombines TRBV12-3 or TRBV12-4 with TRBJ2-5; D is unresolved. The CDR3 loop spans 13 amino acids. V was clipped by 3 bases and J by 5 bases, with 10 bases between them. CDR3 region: CASSFSRWETQYF. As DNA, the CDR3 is TGTGCCAGCAGTTTCTCTAGGTGGGAGACCCAGTACTTC.

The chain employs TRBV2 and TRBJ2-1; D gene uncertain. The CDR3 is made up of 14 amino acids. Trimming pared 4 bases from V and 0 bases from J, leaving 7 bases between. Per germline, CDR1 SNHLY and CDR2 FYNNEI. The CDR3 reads CASSVGSSYNEQFF. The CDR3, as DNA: TGTGCCAGCAGTGTTGGCAGCTCCTACAATGAGCAGTTCTTC.

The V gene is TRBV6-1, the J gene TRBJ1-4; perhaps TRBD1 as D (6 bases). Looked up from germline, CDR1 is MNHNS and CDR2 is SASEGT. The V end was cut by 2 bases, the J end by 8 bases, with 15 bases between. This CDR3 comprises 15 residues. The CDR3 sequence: CASSELGRGGEKLFF. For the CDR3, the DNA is TGTGCCAGCAGTGAACTCGGAAGGGGGGGAGAAAAACTGTTTTTT.

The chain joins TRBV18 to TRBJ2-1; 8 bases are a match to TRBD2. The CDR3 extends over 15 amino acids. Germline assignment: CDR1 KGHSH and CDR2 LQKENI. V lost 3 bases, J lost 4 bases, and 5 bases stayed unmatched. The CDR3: CASSPGLAGYNEQFF. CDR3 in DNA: TGTGCCAGCTCACCTGGCCTAGCGGGTTACAATGAGCAGTTCTTC.

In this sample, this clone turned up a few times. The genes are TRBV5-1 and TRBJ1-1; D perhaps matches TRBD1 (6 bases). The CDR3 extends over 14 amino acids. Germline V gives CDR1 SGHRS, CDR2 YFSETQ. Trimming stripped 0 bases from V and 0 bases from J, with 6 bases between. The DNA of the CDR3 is TGCGCCAGCAGCTTGGACAGGGTGAACACTGAAGCTTTCTTT. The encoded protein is CASSLDRVNTEAFF.

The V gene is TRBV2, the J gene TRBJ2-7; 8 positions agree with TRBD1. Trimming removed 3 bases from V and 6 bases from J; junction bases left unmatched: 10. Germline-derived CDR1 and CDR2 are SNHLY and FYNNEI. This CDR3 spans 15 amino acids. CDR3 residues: CASSDVRTGSGEQYF. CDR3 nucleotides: TGTGCCAGCAGTGATGTCCGGACAGGGTCTGGCGAGCAGTACTTC.

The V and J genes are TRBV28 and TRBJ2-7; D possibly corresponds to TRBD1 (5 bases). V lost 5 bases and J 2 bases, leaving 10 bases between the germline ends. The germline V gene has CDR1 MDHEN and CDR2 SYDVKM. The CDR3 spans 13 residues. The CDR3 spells CASSRTFPYEQYV. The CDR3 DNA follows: TGTGCCAGCAGTCGGACATTTCCCTACGAGCAGTACGTC.

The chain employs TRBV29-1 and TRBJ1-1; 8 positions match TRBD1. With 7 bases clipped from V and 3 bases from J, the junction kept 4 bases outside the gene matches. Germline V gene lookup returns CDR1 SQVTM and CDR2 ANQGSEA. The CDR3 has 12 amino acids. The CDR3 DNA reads TGCAGCGCCATACAGGGGGACACTGAAGCTTTCTTT. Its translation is CSAIQGDTEAFF. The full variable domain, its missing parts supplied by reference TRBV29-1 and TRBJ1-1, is SAVISQKPSRDICQRGTSLTIQCQVDSQVTMMFWYRQQPGQSLTLIATANQGSEATYESGFVIDKFPISRPNLTFSTLTVSNMSPEDSSIYLCSAIQGDTEAFFGQGTRLTVV.